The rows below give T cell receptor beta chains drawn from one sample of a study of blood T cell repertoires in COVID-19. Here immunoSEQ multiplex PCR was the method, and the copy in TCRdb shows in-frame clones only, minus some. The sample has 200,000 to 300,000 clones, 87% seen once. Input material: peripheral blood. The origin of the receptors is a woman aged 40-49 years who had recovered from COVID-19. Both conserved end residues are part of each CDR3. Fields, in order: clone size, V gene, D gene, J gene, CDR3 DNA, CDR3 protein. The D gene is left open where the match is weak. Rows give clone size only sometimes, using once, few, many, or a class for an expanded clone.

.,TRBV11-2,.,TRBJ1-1,TGTGCCAGCAGCCAACCCCTGGGCGTCCTGAACACTGAAGCTTTCTTT,CASSQPLGVLNTEAFF
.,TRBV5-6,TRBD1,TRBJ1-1,TGTGCCAGCAGCCCCTTCCACAGGGGCCCTGAAGCTTTCTTT,CASSPFHRGPEAFF
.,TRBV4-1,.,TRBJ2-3,TGCGCCAGCAGCCAAGACCCCGGAGATACGCAGTATTTT,CASSQDPGDTQYF
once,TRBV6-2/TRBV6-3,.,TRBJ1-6,TGTGCCAGCAGTTACGGAACCGGGAGCTCCTATAATTCACCCCTCCACTTT,CASSYGTGSSYNSPLHF
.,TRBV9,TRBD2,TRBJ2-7,TGTGCCAGCAGCGTAGGTAGCGGGGGGCCCTACGAGCAGTACTTC,CASSVGSGGPYEQYF
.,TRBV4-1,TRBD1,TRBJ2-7,TGCGCCAGCAGCCCCCTACAATTCCGGGACAGGATATCCTACGAGCAGTACTTC,CASSPLQFRDRISYEQYF
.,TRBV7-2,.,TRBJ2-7,TGTGCCAGCAGCTTAGCGTCTTTACAGGGCTACGAGCAGTACTTC,CASSLASLQGYEQYF
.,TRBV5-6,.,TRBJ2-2,TGTGCCAGCAGCTTGGGAGTCAGGGGCGGGGAGCTGTTTTTT,CASSLGVRGGELFF
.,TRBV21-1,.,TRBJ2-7,TGTGCCAGCAGCACCAGCTACGAGCAGTACTTC,CASSTSYEQYF
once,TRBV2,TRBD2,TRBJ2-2,TGTGCCAGCATAAGCGGGGGTGCGAACACCGGGGAGCTGTTTTTT,CASISGGANTGELFF
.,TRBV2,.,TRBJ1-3,TGTGCCAGCGGCGGGTCTGGAAACACCATATATTTT,CASGGSGNTIYF
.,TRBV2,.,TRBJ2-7,TGTGCCAGCAGGATAATTACAGAACCCTACGAGCAGTACTTC,CASRIITEPYEQYF
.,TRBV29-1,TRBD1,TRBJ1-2,TGCAGCGTTGTTGGACAGGGTTCCTGGGGCTACACCTTC,CSVVGQGSWGYTF
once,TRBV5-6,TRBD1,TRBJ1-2,TGTGCCAGCAGCGCTGCGGGGACAGGGGGCGGCTATGGCTACACCTTC,CASSAAGTGGGYGYTF
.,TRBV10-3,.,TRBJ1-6,TGTGCCATCAGTTTTGACAGAAGGGATTCACCCCTCCACTTT,CAISFDRRDSPLHF
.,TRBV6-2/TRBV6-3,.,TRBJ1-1,TGTGCCAGCAGTTACGTTCTTGTCAGTGAAGCTTTCTTT,CASSYVLVSEAFF
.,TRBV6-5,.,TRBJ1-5,TGTGCCAGCAGGCCCGGGGTTAGCAATCAGCCCCAGCATTTT,CASRPGVSNQPQHF
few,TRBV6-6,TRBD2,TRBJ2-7,TGTGCCAGCAGTTACTCGAGGACTAGCGGGTACGAGCAGTACTTC,CASSYSRTSGYEQYF
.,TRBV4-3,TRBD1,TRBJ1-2,TGCGCCAGCTCAGCAGGGGGCTCCCTCTATGGCTACACCTTC,CASSAGGSLYGYTF
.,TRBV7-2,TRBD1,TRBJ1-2,TGTGCCAGCACCGCTTTAGGACAGGGGTATGAGGGCTACACCTTC,CASTALGQGYEGYTF
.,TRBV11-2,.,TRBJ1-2,TGTGCCAGCAGCTTAGACCCCGGGGTCGGCTACACCTTC,CASSLDPGVGYTF
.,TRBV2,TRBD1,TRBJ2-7,TGTGCCAGCACTGGACAGGGGGGAGAGCAGTACTTC,CASTGQGGEQYF
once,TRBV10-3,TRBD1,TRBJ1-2,TGTGCCATCAGCGTGACAGGGGACGGCTACACCTTC,CAISVTGDGYTF
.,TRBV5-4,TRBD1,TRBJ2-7,TGTGCCAGCAGCTCTGGACAGGGGAGCCCCTACGAGCAGTACTTC,CASSSGQGSPYEQYF
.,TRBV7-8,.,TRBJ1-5,TGTGCCAGCAGCTTAGCGGTGGGGACATTAAGCAATCAGCCCCAGCATTTT,CASSLAVGTLSNQPQHF
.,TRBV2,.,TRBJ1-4,TGTGCCAGCAGTGAGTTCGGGGAGAAACTGTTTTTT,CASSEFGEKLFF